Below are 7 T cell receptor beta chains sequenced from a single sample in a study of shared clonotypes between healthy human individuals. Data came from immunoSEQ multiplex PCR; TCRdb stores just in-frame clones and leaves some out. The sample lists fewer than 1.8 million clones; around 98.5% were seen once. Sequencing input: naive CD4+ T cells sorted from blood. Subset denoted: CD45RA+ positively selected. The receptors come from a man younger than 40 in good health.

V and J are TRBV10-2 and TRBJ2-2, with D perhaps TRBD2 (5 bases). The CDR3 spans 12 residues. In germline, CDR1 is WSHSY, CDR2 SAAADI. Trimming stripped 6 bases from V and 6 bases from J, with 8 bases between. CDR3 nucleotides: TGCGCCAGCAGGAGGGCAGCCGGGGAGCTGTTTTTT. Amino acid sequence: CASRRAAGELFF.

This clone was counted once. This chain joins TRBV30 and TRBJ2-7; TRBD1 agrees at 11 bases. Looked up from germline, CDR1 is GTSNPN and CDR2 is SVGIG (reference sequence). CDR3 length: 14 amino acids. J was trimmed by 4 bases and V by 3 bases; bases with no gene match: 5. The CDR3 region is CAWRGDRGRYEQYF. In DNA, the CDR3 is TGTGCCTGGAGAGGGGACAGGGGGAGGTACGAGCAGTACTTC.

The chain uses TRBV29-1 and TRBJ2-3; D is perhaps TRBD2 (6 bases). V dropped 7 bases and J dropped 0 bases, with 14 bases sitting between them. There are 14 residues in the CDR3. CDR1 is SQVTM and CDR2 is ANQGSEA in the germline V gene. The CDR3 coding sequence is TGCAGCGCTGGGACTGCCTCTAGCACAGATACGCAGTATTTT. It encodes CSAGTASSTDTQYF.

The V gene is TRBV7-2, the J gene TRBJ2-3, with D possibly matching TRBD2 (6 bases). CDR3 length: 15 residues. Germline values: CDR1 SGHTA, CDR2 FQGNSA. The V end lost 5 bases, the J end lost 6 bases, and 18 bases lay between the germline ends. The CDR3 DNA is TGTGCCAGCAGCCCCCCCGGCCGGAGGGGCGATACGCAGTATTTT. As protein: CASSPPGRRGDTQYF.

This sequence joins TRBV5-4 and TRBJ2-1; D remains ambiguous. CDR1 and CDR2 from the germline V gene are SGHNT and YYREEE (reference sequence). CDR3 length: 15 residues. The V gene lost 1 base and the J gene lost 3 bases, with 11 bases spanning the gap. The CDR3 DNA sequence: TGTGCCAGCAGCTTGACTACGAGGCTCTACAATGAGCAGTTCTTC. Amino acid sequence: CASSLTTRLYNEQFF.

The chain carries TRBV12-5 and TRBJ1-1, with 10 bases identical to TRBD1. The CDR3 consists of 14 residues. CDR1 and CDR2 from the germline V gene are LGHNT and FRNRAP. V shed 5 bases, J shed 4 bases, and the junction held 4 bases outside the gene matches. CDR3 amino acids: CASGRDRGFTEAFF. Written as DNA, the CDR3 is TGTGCTAGTGGTAGGGACAGGGGTTTCACTGAAGCTTTCTTT.

The CDR3 sequence: CASSPDKGIQPQHF. In DNA, the CDR3 is TGTGCCAGCTCACCTGATAAGGGTATTCAGCCCCAGCATTTT. The chain joins TRBV18 to TRBJ1-5, with unresolved D. The CDR3 totals 14 residues. V was trimmed by 3 bases and J by 6 bases, leaving 12 bases between them. The germline gives CDR1 KGHSH, CDR2 LQKENI.